This TCR beta chain was retrieved from a study of T and B cells in COVID-19 patients (TCRdb year 2020). Regarding the research as a whole: Using TRB and IGH repertoire sequencing of peripheral blood, the study characterized adaptive immunity in COVID-19 patients who had active infection or had recovered. An age-matched reference group of approximately 39 healthy donors negative for COVID-19 antibodies served as the comparison for repertoire analyses. Up to about 10 follow-up blood samples were collected per patient, with some samples spanning different disease stages in the same individual. The recovered cohort included 15 to 19 patients who contributed 20 to 25 samples, and most of those patients had mild to moderate COVID-19 that was managed on an outpatient basis. In the active-infection cohort, about 60% of the roughly 20 patients were critically ill and required mechanical ventilation or ECMO. The repository of TCR and BCR sequences included 69 time points from 35 to 40 patients, and more than 7.5 million TCR sequences were analysed. In the active-infection cohort, about 90% of the 20 patients had comorbidities linked to unfavorable COVID-19 outcome. Because samples were available both during active disease and after recovery, a couple of patients were counted in both the recovered and the active cohorts. A median age of approximately 35 years was recorded in the recovered cohort versus roughly 67 years in the active-infection cohort.

V has 5 bases trimmed and J has 5 bases trimmed; junction bases matching no gene number 12. Including cysteine and phenylalanine, the CDR3 has 15 amino acids. The sequence is cut down to CDR3 DNA, 45 bases in frame from base 1. CDR1 is given as LNHDA and CDR2 as SQIVND, both from the germline V gene (reference sequence). Comment on this clonotype: It has no known antigen specificity. Within one base of it there is no much larger clone, and no base qualities were kept.

What the research found in general, with its limitations: The cohort was considered too small to assess HLA contributions to COVID-19 susceptibility or severity. The reported TCR clusters were stated to require prospective validation before clinical use. TRBV/TRBJ gene usage was reported as strongly skewed in patients with COVID-19. A total of fewer than 3,000 TCR clusters were exclusive to the recovered cohort, and approximately 31 of those clusters were low-pGen clusters. Few blood samples were available from mildly ill patients while symptoms were present, and early samples from severe cases were likewise scarce. Specific T cell subsets (CD4+/Treg/CD8+) and sorted SARS-CoV-2-responsive or tetramer+ T cells had not yet been sequenced, and these experiments were ongoing. TRB repertoires were found to be highly clonal in active COVID-19, whereas diversity and richness at recovery were found to rise above healthy donor levels.

TRB repertoires were amplified from approximately 250-500 ng of genomic DNA extracted from blood. The sequencer listed for this sample is Illumina MiSeq. Multiplex PCR with BIOMED2 TRB-A/B primer pools was used to amplify TRB rearrangements. Illumina-compatible adapters and 7-nucleotide sample barcodes were attached to the amplicons in two consecutive PCRs. All library PCRs used Phusion HS II polymerase. Amplicons were gel-purified with the NucleoSpin Gel and PCR Clean-up kit, quantified on Qubit, and pooled at approximately 4 nM. Amplicon pool quality was checked on an Agilent 2100 Bioanalyzer before Illumina next-generation sequencing. The authors processed their data as follows. Annotation of TRB rearrangements was done in MiXCR 3.0.8 with the default MiXCR reference library. Sequences with fewer than 2 reads and non-productive reads were filtered out, and every unique CDR3 nucleotide sequence was treated as a single clone. R 3.5.1 was used to calculate clonality, diversity, richness and V-J gene usage. TCR clustering by CDR3 similarity used GLIPH2, with generation probabilities calculated by OLGA. GLIPH2 clusters were kept only when the clusters contained at least four unique TCR clonotypes present in at least three individuals. The public reads were run again by TCRdb, first through fastp at Q25 and then through MiXCR, and only productive beta chains were kept. Each entry merges the rows of one CDR3 protein and shows their most common DNA and genes. V and J calls and clone size were set by TCRdb, not the authors. This sample holds about 4,800 distinct CDR3 sequences; about 33% were observed only once. The ten largest clones take up 20% to 25% of the sample.

The rearrangement joined TRBV19 to TRBJ2-7, with 7 central nucleotides matching TRBD2. The sequence came from a human donor who had recovered from COVID-19. The source material was blood. The bases read TGTGCCAGTAGTGCCGGGGGGACTGGGGCCAACGAGCAGTACTTC. Translated, this gives CASSAGGTGANEQYF.